This TCR beta chain was recovered during a study of OX40 agonist ivuxolimab in advanced cancers. As for the study in general: Among those enrolled, mean age was about 58 years (range roughly 20 to 85) and 75% to 85% were male. Two cutaneous melanoma patients and one hepatocellular carcinoma patient, three in all, had partial responses.

General study points: Clones of CD4+ and CD8+ blood T cells grew by week 6 at doses of 0.1 to 3.0 mg/kg. With doses of 0.1-3.0 mg/kg, partial responders showed among the lowest clonal expansion.

From germline, CDR1 is LNHDA and CDR2 SQIVND (reference sequence). This CDR3 is 15 amino acids long. The trim removed 2 bases at V and 5 bases at J, leaving 8 bases unmatched. Only in-frame clones appear in the TCRdb table, and some are missing; sequencing was by immunoSEQ multiplex PCR. This sample has nearly 60,000 clones, with about 87% found just once. Remarks on this clone: Antigen: not known.

This specimen consisted of CD4+ or CD8+ T cells sorted from blood, obtained in a trial of the OX40 agonist ivuxolimab. The rearrangement uses TRBV19 and TRBJ1-2; 7 nucleotides align to TRBD1. The sequence was obtained from an adult with an advanced solid tumor such as melanoma, head and neck, liver or kidney cancer. The CDR3 spells CASSIPHGRGYGYTF. The CDR3 DNA sequence: TGTGCCAGTAGTATACCCCACGGCAGGGGGTATGGCTACACCTTC.